Following are 3 T cell receptor beta chains from one sample sequenced in a study of cytomegalovirus exposure and HLA in healthy donors. Use of 60 Vbeta and 13 Jbeta primers characterized the PCR. Repertoires were generated with immunoSEQ multiplex PCR, while TCRdb's copy carries only in-frame clones and drops some. The repertoire includes under 150,000 clones, around 75% of them detected once, and roughly 4% sits in the top ten. The sequencing sample was made of PBMCs. All receptors come from a man between 60 and 70 years old in good health and CMV-seronegative.

This clone occurred once. Other nucleotide sequences from this sample produce the same CDR3. The chain links TRBV9 to TRBJ2-7; 9 bases align to TRBD2. Germline CDR1 reads SGDLS; CDR2 reads YYNGEE. After removal of 0 bases from V and 0 bases from J, the junction contained 1 base not matched to a gene. The CDR3 is made up of 15 amino acids. Here the CDR3 DNA reads TGTGCCAGCAGCGTAGGTAGCGGGAGCTCCTACGAGCAGTACTTC. This sequence encodes CASSVGSGSSYEQYF.

The chain uses TRBV25-1 and TRBJ2-7; perhaps TRBD1 as D (8 bases). The germline V gene has CDR1 MGHDK and CDR2 SYGVNS. V lost 6 bases to trimming and J lost 2 bases, with 14 bases between them. This CDR3 comprises 14 residues. CDR3 DNA: TGTGCCAGCAGAAACACAGGGGGGGCCTACGAGCAGTACTTC. As protein: CASRNTGGAYEQYF.

This clone has just a few counts. V gene TRBV10-3 combines with J gene TRBJ2-3; D may be TRBD1 (6 bases). Germline V gene lookup returns CDR1 ENHRY and CDR2 SYGVKD. Trimming left V 4 bases short and J 0 bases short, with 14 bases between. The CDR3 is made up of 16 amino acids. This chain's CDR3 is CAISGNRESSTDTQYF. In nucleotides, the CDR3 is TGTGCCATCAGTGGGAACAGGGAAAGTAGCACAGATACGCAGTATTTT.